Listed below are T cell receptor beta chains from one sample, sequenced in a study of PD-1 blockade in classical Hodgkin lymphoma. The protocol was immunoSEQ multiplex PCR, while the TCRdb copy is restricted to in-frame clones and leaves out a portion. This sample has 20,000 or so clones, with 88% found just once. The sequences come from CD8+ T cells from blood, collected before the fourth cycle of nivolumab. The receptors originated from a human donor with classical Hodgkin lymphoma. The CDR3 runs from the conserved cysteine through the conserved F or W. D genes are given only for firm matches. Size is omitted from some rows. Given values are once, few, many or a class for expanded clones.

V,D,size,J,DNA,CDR3
TRBV27,TRBD1,-,TRBJ1-2,TGTGCCAGCAGTTTCTTGGTACCGGGACAGGGCGACTATGGCTACACCTTC,CASSFLVPGQGDYGYTF
TRBV27,TRBD1,-,TRBJ1-2,TGTGCCAGCAGTTTATATACAGGGGCTGGCTACACCTTC,CASSLYTGAGYTF
TRBV5-8,-,-,TRBJ1-1,TGTGCCAGCAGCCCAGAATTATGGGGGTTCGACACTGAAGCTTTCTTT,CASSPELWGFDTEAFF
TRBV30,TRBD2,-,TRBJ2-7,TGTGCCTGGAGTGTGGCGGGGGGTTCCTACGAGCAGTACTTC,CAWSVAGGSYEQYF
TRBV5-4,TRBD2,-,TRBJ2-3,TGTGCCAGCAGCCCTCCAAGCGGGAAAACGCAGTATTTT,CASSPPSGKTQYF
TRBV9,-,-,TRBJ2-4,TGTGCCAGCAGCGCCAGTAGGGAGGCCGCTGAAGAAAACATTCAGTACTTC,CASSASREAAEENIQYF
TRBV16,-,-,TRBJ2-2,TGTGCCAGCAGCCAATATAACACCGGGGAGCTGTTTTTT,CASSQYNTGELFF
TRBV5-8,-,-,TRBJ1-2,TGTGCCAGCAGCTTTGGGCAATCTCGGGCTGGCTACACCTTC,CASSFGQSRAGYTF
TRBV29-1,TRBD1,-,TRBJ2-2,TGCAGCGTTGCCGGGCAGGGGGCGACCGGGGAGCTGTTTTTT,CSVAGQGATGELFF
TRBV5-1,-,once,TRBJ2-7,TGCGCCAGCAGCTTGGCCAGGGGAGTCGAATACTACGAGCAGTACTTC,CASSLARGVEYYEQYF
TRBV7-2,TRBD2,-,TRBJ2-3,TGTGCCAGCAGCTTAGATCTAGCGGGAGGGGGAGATACGCAGTATTTT,CASSLDLAGGGDTQYF
TRBV19,TRBD2,-,TRBJ2-5,TGTGCCAGTAGTACGGGACTAGCGACGGAGACCCAGTACTTC,CASSTGLATETQYF
TRBV28,TRBD1,-,TRBJ1-6,TGTGCCAGCACTGCCTGGACAGGGATCGCCCCTGAGAATAATTCACCCCTCCACTTT,CASTAWTGIAPENNSPLHF
TRBV6-5,-,-,TRBJ1-3,TGTGCCAGCAGGGCCCCCACAGGGTGGCATTTT,CASRAPTGWHF
TRBV29-1,-,-,TRBJ1-1,TGCAGCGCATGGGGGAACACTGAAGCTTTCTTT,CSAWGNTEAFF
TRBV9,-,once,TRBJ2-7,TGTGCCAGCAGCCCATACCGGACCGCCTACGAGCAGTACTTC,CASSPYRTAYEQYF
TRBV4-1,-,-,TRBJ2-5,TGCGCCAGCAGCCAAGGGCGGACGAGAGAGACCCAGTACTTC,CASSQGRTRETQYF
TRBV29-1,-,-,TRBJ2-1,TGCAGCGTTCCCGGGCACAATGAGCAGTTCTTC,CSVPGHNEQFF
TRBV7-9,TRBD2,-,TRBJ2-3,TGTGCCAGCAGCTTTAGCGGGAGTGGGACAGATACGCAGTATTTT,CASSFSGSGTDTQYF
TRBV5-1,TRBD2,-,TRBJ2-7,TGCGCCAGCAGCTTGGACGCTAGCGGGAGTGGTTCCTACGAGCAGTACTTC,CASSLDASGSGSYEQYF
TRBV5-1,-,-,TRBJ1-1,TGCGCCAGCAACACGAACACTGAAGCTTTCTTT,CASNTNTEAFF
TRBV4-1,TRBD2,-,TRBJ2-1,TGCGCCAGCAGCCAAGAACCCCCTAGCGGGGGGCTCGACAATGAGCAGTTCTTC,CASSQEPPSGGLDNEQFF
TRBV30,TRBD1,-,TRBJ2-2,TGTGCCCGTGAATCGGACAGGGTCTCACCCGGGGAGCTGTTTTTT,CARESDRVSPGELFF
TRBV5-4,-,-,TRBJ2-5,TGTGCCAGCAGGCATCTGGGGTTCCGTCAAGAGACCCAGTACTTC,CASRHLGFRQETQYF
TRBV4-1,TRBD1,-,TRBJ2-7,TGCGCCAGCAGCCAAGAAGCTGGGACAGGGGGCTACGAGCAGTACTTC,CASSQEAGTGGYEQYF
TRBV4-1,-,-,TRBJ2-3,TGCGCCAGCAGCCCTCTCCTCACAGATACGCAGTATTTT,CASSPLLTDTQYF
TRBV7-9,TRBD2,-,TRBJ2-1,TGTGCCAGCAGCTCTGAGAGCGGGGTTTACAATGAGCAGTTCTTC,CASSSESGVYNEQFF
TRBV30,-,once,TRBJ2-3,TGTGCCTGGAGTAGCGCTTTAAATACGCAGTATTTT,CAWSSALNTQYF
TRBV27,-,-,TRBJ2-3,TGTGCCAGCAGTTTCTCGTGGGGCGAGGCAGATACGCAGTATTTT,CASSFSWGEADTQYF
TRBV19,-,-,TRBJ1-5,TGTGCCAGTGACGGCGGGGAATTCAGTCAGCCCCAGCATTTT,CASDGGEFSQPQHF
TRBV19,-,few,TRBJ1-1,TGTGCCAGTTTCGGCCGGGGAGTATTCACTGAAGCTTTCTTT,CASFGRGVFTEAFF
TRBV5-6,-,-,TRBJ1-4,TGTGCCAGCAGCTTGATGCCCCAAGCAACTAATGAAAAACTGTTTTTT,CASSLMPQATNEKLFF
TRBV27,-,once,TRBJ1-1,TGTGCCAGCAGTTCCCCGGGGGCCGGTACTGAAGCTTTCTTT,CASSSPGAGTEAFF
TRBV27,-,-,TRBJ1-5,TGTGCCAGCAGTCCCCTGGGGCCCAATCAGCCCCAGCATTTT,CASSPLGPNQPQHF
TRBV28,TRBD1,-,TRBJ1-3,TGTGCCAGCAGTTCGTCGGGACAGCCATTGACTGGAAACACCATATATTTT,CASSSSGQPLTGNTIYF
TRBV27,TRBD1,-,TRBJ2-3,TGTGCCAGCGGGGACAGGGGGCTCACAGATACGCAGTATTTT,CASGDRGLTDTQYF
TRBV9,-,-,TRBJ2-6,TGTGCCAGCAGCGGAGGGTCTGGGGCCAACGTCCTGACTTTC,CASSGGSGANVLTF
TRBV28,TRBD1,-,TRBJ2-5,TGTGCCAGCAGTTTACGGGACAGCCCCTACCAAGAGACCCAGTACTTC,CASSLRDSPYQETQYF
TRBV28,TRBD1,-,TRBJ2-4,TGTGCCAGCATGGGCAGGGGGCGAGCCAAAAACATTCAGTACTTC,CASMGRGRAKNIQYF
TRBV9,-,-,TRBJ1-4,TGTGCCAGCAGCGTAGTTGGAGGGGAGAATGAAAAACTGTTTTTT,CASSVVGGENEKLFF
TRBV10-3,-,-,TRBJ2-1,TGTGCCATCAGTGAGTCTCAGCTGAGTAGTCCTTACAATGAGCAGTTCTTC,CAISESQLSSPYNEQFF
TRBV11-2,-,-,TRBJ2-7,TGTGCCAGCAGCTTAGTTCGACCCAGCTCCTACGAGCAGTACTTC,CASSLVRPSSYEQYF
TRBV2,-,-,TRBJ2-3,TGTGCCAGCAGCTTAGGTAGCACAGATACGCAGTATTTT,CASSLGSTDTQYF
TRBV6-5,-,-,TRBJ1-1,TGTGCCAGCAGTTACTTCGCCTTTGGGACTGAAGCTTTCTTT,CASSYFAFGTEAFF
TRBV27,-,-,TRBJ2-3,TGTGCCAGCAGTCCCTATGCGAGACTAAGGGAAGATACGCAGTATTTT,CASSPYARLREDTQYF
TRBV5-3,-,-,TRBJ2-6,TGTGCCAGAAGTGAATCAACTAGAGGGGCCGGGGCCAACGTCCTGACTTTC,CARSESTRGAGANVLTF
TRBV25-1,-,-,TRBJ1-2,TGTGCCAGCAGTACAGGGTCCGCTAACTATGGCTACACCTTC,CASSTGSANYGYTF
TRBV28,-,-,TRBJ1-5,TGTGCCAGCAGTTTAAGGGGGGGGCAGCCCAATCAGCCCCAGCATTTT,CASSLRGGQPNQPQHF
TRBV10-1,-,few,TRBJ1-1,TGCGCCAGCAGTGAGTGGCAGGGCTCGCCTGAAGCTTTCTTT,CASSEWQGSPEAFF